This T cell receptor beta chain was identified in a study of blood T cell repertoires in COVID-19. The wider study: Sites across the United States, Italy and Spain contributed samples from acute and convalescent COVID-19. T cells, B-cell-depleted T cells, or PBMCs provided the cDNA or gDNA that served as material.

In the original analysis: How many nucleated cells were present was estimated from reference gene primer amplification. Sequenced by immunoSEQ multiplex PCR; TCRdb stores in-frame clones only, minus some. The DNA was the basis for D and trimming; V, J and clone size are from that table. The repertoire includes 170,000 or so clones, roughly 88% of them detected once, and under 3% sits in the top ten. Trimming stripped 1 base from V and 5 bases from J, with 9 bases between. CDR1 is SGHVS, CDR2 FNYEAQ, per germline. This CDR3 has 15 residues. Specimen: peripheral blood. The rearrangement uses TRBV7-6 and TRBJ1-6; D possibly corresponds to TRBD1 (6 bases). The TCR was taken from a woman aged 55-70 years with acute or convalescent COVID-19. The chain's CDR3 is CASSLETGNNSPLHF. CDR3 sequence (DNA): TGTGCCAGCAGCTTAGAAACAGGGAATAATTCACCCCTCCACTTT.